The 26 T cell receptor beta chains below come from one sample, sequenced in a study of shared clonotypes between healthy human individuals. The data were produced by immunoSEQ multiplex PCR, yet TCRdb's version contains in-frame clones alone and is incomplete. This table holds about 1.5 million clones, 95% to 97% found once. Sequencing input: naive CD4+ T cells sorted from blood. As for subset: CD45RA+ positively selected. All receptors come from a young man in good health.

The DNA for the CDR3 is TGTGCCAGCAGTTTAGGAGTAAGACTTCGAGTGGCAGATACGCAGTATTTT. This sequence encodes CASSLGVRLRVADTQYF. The chain combines TRBV28 with TRBJ2-3; D not certain. Germline assignment: CDR1 MDHEN and CDR2 SYDVKM. The CDR3 spans 17 residues. With 2 bases removed from V and 4 bases from J, the gap between germline ends came to 19 bases. Full variable domain (outside the CDR3, taken from reference TRBV28 and TRBJ2-3): DVKVTQSSRYLVKRTGEKVFLECVQDMDHENMFWYRQDPGLGLRLIYFSYDVKMKEKGDIPEGYSVSREKKERFSLILESASTNQTSMYLCASSLGVRLRVADTQYFGPGTRLTVL.

The chain joins TRBV19 to TRBJ2-7; D uncertain. V was trimmed by 0 bases and J by 0 bases, leaving 6 bases between them. The CDR3 runs 14 residues. The germline CDR1 and CDR2 sequences are LNHDA and SQIVND (reference sequence). CDR3 DNA: TGTGCCAGTAGTATAGAAAGACTCTCCTACGAGCAGTACTTC. Protein product: CASSIERLSYEQYF.

This chain links TRBV12-5 with TRBJ2-1, with D possibly TRBD2 on 5 matching bases. CDR3 length equals 18 residues. V lost 1 base, J lost 3 bases, and 19 bases lay in between. Germline values: CDR1 LGHNT, CDR2 FRNRAP. CDR3 nucleotide sequence: TGTGCTAGTGGTTTGGGTGGAGAACGGACGGGGAACTACAATGAGCAGTTCTTC. Its protein is CASGLGGERTGNYNEQFF.

The CDR3 sequence: CASSLGKAGIQETQYF. In DNA, the CDR3 is TGTGCCAGCAGCTTGGGGAAGGCGGGGATACAAGAGACCCAGTACTTC. J is TRBJ2-5 and V is TRBV7-2; tentatively, D is TRBD2 (6 bases). This CDR3 contains 16 residues. Trimming removed 3 bases from V and 2 bases from J, with 16 bases in between. Germline loops: CDR1 SGHTA, CDR2 FQGNSA.

As concerns this clone: This specimen includes other DNA sequences encoding the same CDR3. The chain's CDR3 is CASRLGNTIYF. CDR3 DNA: TGTGCCAGCAGATTGGGAAACACCATATATTTT. The V call is TRBV6-5, the J call TRBJ1-3, with D unresolved. V lost 6 bases and J 4 bases, leaving 4 bases between the germline ends. The CDR3 length is 11 residues. The germline V gene has CDR1 MNHEY and CDR2 SVGAGI.

This sequence joins TRBV18 and TRBJ2-1; D uncertain. There are 13 residues in the CDR3. Germline CDR1 KGHSH, CDR2 LQKENI. V was cut by 3 bases and J by 6 bases, with 9 bases left in between. CDR3 protein: CASSPTVGNEQFF. CDR3 coding DNA: TGTGCCAGCTCACCGACGGTCGGCAATGAGCAGTTCTTC. The whole variable domain, filled in from reference TRBV18 and TRBJ2-1, reads NAGVMQNPRHLVRRRGQEARLRCSPMKGHSHVYWYRQLPEEGLKFMVYLQKENIIDESGMPKERFSAEFPKEGPSILRIQQVVRGDSAAYFCASSPTVGNEQFFGPGTRLTVL.

The chain links TRBV18 to TRBJ2-7; D ambiguous. The CDR3 length is 12 residues. With 5 bases removed from V and 7 bases from J, the gap between germline ends came to 12 bases. The germline V gene has CDR1 KGHSH and CDR2 LQKENI. The CDR3 protein is CASSITEPEQYF. DNA for the CDR3: TGTGCCAGCTCAATAACGGAGCCTGAGCAGTACTTC.

As for this clone: In the same sample, other DNA sequences code for this CDR3. The chain is built from TRBV7-9 and TRBJ2-5, with D perhaps matching TRBD2 (5 bases). CDR3 length: 13 amino acids. Germline CDR1 and CDR2: SEHNR and FQNEAQ (reference sequence). Deletions cut 0 bases from V and 5 bases from J, with 7 bases between. The CDR3: CASSLAGVETQYF. CDR3 bases: TGTGCCAGCAGCTTAGCGGGAGTCGAGACCCAGTACTTC.

The V and J genes are TRBV5-1 and TRBJ1-4, with D possibly TRBD1 on 5 matching bases. Germline V gene sequence: CDR1 SGHRS, CDR2 YFSETQ. Trimming stripped 5 bases from V and 6 bases from J, with 14 bases between. The CDR3 runs to 14 residues. The CDR3 nucleotides are TGCGCCAGCAGTAGGGGCAGGGAAGATGAAAAACTGTTTTTT. As protein: CASSRGREDEKLFF. Full variable domain (outside the CDR3, taken from reference TRBV5-1 and TRBJ1-4): KAGVTQTPRYLIKTRGQQVTLSCSPISGHRSVSWYQQTPGQGLQFLFEYFSETQRNKGNFPGRFSGRQFSNSRSEMNVSTLELGDSALYLCASSRGREDEKLFFGSGTQLSVL.

Concerning this clone itself: The sample holds other DNA sequences that translate to the same CDR3. This chain links TRBV6-6 with TRBJ2-1; D call uncertain. Per germline, CDR1 MNHNY and CDR2 SVGAGI (reference sequence). The CDR3 loop spans 12 amino acids. V lost 0 bases to trimming and J lost 6 bases, with 3 bases between them. The CDR3, as DNA: TGTGCCAGCAGTTACTCCGGCAATGAGCAGTTCTTC. It is translated as CASSYSGNEQFF.

CDR3 protein: CASGGSGTDTQYF. For the CDR3, the DNA is TGTGCCAGCGGCGGGAGTGGGACAGATACGCAGTATTTT. The gene calls are TRBV5-6 and TRBJ2-3, with 7 positions matching TRBD2. CDR1 and CDR2 from the germline V gene are SGHDT and YYEEEE. The CDR3 runs 13 residues. V dropped 7 bases and J dropped 3; count of bases not matched to a gene: 5.

As concerns this clone: Other nucleotide sequences from this sample produce the same CDR3. V is TRBV9 and J is TRBJ2-7; 9 nucleotides agree with TRBD1. With 0 bases clipped from V and 4 bases from J, the junction kept 2 bases outside the gene matches. Germline CDR1 is SGDLS and CDR2 is YYNGEE. CDR3 length equals 14 residues. The CDR3, as DNA: TGTGCCAGCAGCGTAGGGGGGACAGGGTACGAGCAGTACTTC. Encoded protein: CASSVGGTGYEQYF.

The rearrangement joins TRBV5-6 to TRBJ2-1, with D uncertain. Trimming took off 5 bases at V and 3 bases at J, with 15 bases between the two ends. The length of the CDR3 is 15 residues. CDR1 SGHDT and CDR2 YYEEEE come from the germline V gene. CDR3 sequence: CASRYIANLYNEQFF. The CDR3 DNA reads TGTGCCAGCAGGTATATAGCTAATCTCTACAATGAGCAGTTCTTC. Filled out from reference TRBV5-6 and TRBJ2-1, the complete variable domain reads DAGVTQSPTHLIKTRGQQVTLRCSPKSGHDTVSWYQQALGQGPQFIFQYYEEEERQRGNFPDRFSGHQFPNYSSELNVNALLLGDSALYLCASRYIANLYNEQFFGPGTRLTVL.

V gene TRBV29-1 combines with J gene TRBJ2-7, with 8 bases that match TRBD1. CDR3 length: 12 amino acids. Germline V gives CDR1 SQVTM, CDR2 ANQGSEA. After removal of 4 bases from V and 2 bases from J, the junction contained 1 base not matched to a gene. CDR3 protein: CSVVQGAYEQYF. The CDR3 DNA reads TGCAGCGTTGTACAGGGGGCCTACGAGCAGTACTTC.

The chain combines TRBV13 with TRBJ2-7; D remains unclear. CDR3 size: 15 residues. V lost 3 bases to trimming and J lost 0 bases, with 12 bases between them. Per germline, CDR1 PRHDT and CDR2 FYEKMQ (reference sequence). This CDR3 reads CASSFFGPSSYEQYF. CDR3 coding DNA: TGTGCCAGCAGCTTTTTCGGTCCGAGCTCCTACGAGCAGTACTTC.

V gene TRBV4-1 combines with J gene TRBJ1-2; a weak D match, TRBD1 (6 bases). This CDR3 is built from 16 residues. Germline CDR1 is MGHRA and CDR2 is YSYEKL. Between the trimmed V and J ends, which lost 3 bases and 4 bases, there was a span of 18 bases. This CDR3 reads CASSQSLRGAVYGYTF. Written as DNA, the CDR3 is TGCGCCAGCAGCCAGTCTCTCCGGGGGGCAGTCTATGGCTACACCTTC.

This clone was recorded only once. This chain links TRBV10-3 with TRBJ1-1, with D perhaps matching TRBD1 (5 bases). The CDR3 totals 15 residues. Trimming shortened V by 0 bases and J by 4 bases, and 12 bases separated the two germline ends. Germline assignment: CDR1 ENHRY and CDR2 SYGVKD. CDR3 DNA: TGTGCCATCAGTGAGTCCGGCAGGGTGAGCACTGAAGCTTTCTTT. As protein: CAISESGRVSTEAFF.

This clone has just one count. The V gene is TRBV5-1, the J gene TRBJ2-5; 7 bases fit TRBD1. Germline V gene sequence: CDR1 SGHRS, CDR2 YFSETQ. The ends lost 3 bases at V and 7 bases at J; junction bases unmatched: 15. The CDR3 contains 16 residues. In DNA, the CDR3 is TGCGCCAGCAGCTCCGAATATCGACAGGGTAAGGGGACCCAGTACTTC. This translates into CASSSEYRQGKGTQYF.

The chain uses TRBV2 and TRBJ1-5; no definite D call. The CDR3 is made up of 13 amino acids. Trimming removed 7 bases at V and 11 bases at J, with 18 bases between. Looked up from germline, CDR1 is SNHLY and CDR2 is FYNNEI. CDR3 residues: CASTRRSSLAQHF. The CDR3 nucleotides are TGTGCCAGCACGCGGCGGAGCTCCCTCGCCCAGCATTTT. Based on the CDR3 plus reference TRBV2 and TRBJ1-5, the full variable domain is EPEVTQTPSHQVTQMGQEVILRCVPISNHLYFYWYRQILGQKVEFLVSFYNNEISEKSEIFDDQFSVERPDGSNFTLKIRSTKLEDSAMYFCASTRRSSLAQHFGDGTRLSIL.

The chain is built from TRBV5-6 and TRBJ2-7; a possible D gene is TRBD2 (5 bases). Germline V gene data show CDR1 as SGHDT and CDR2 as YYEEEE. The V gene lost 2 bases and the J gene lost 5 bases, with 8 bases spanning the gap. The CDR3 runs to 12 residues. The CDR3 here is CASSFERNEQYF. The CDR3 nucleotides read TGTGCCAGCAGCTTCGAGCGGAACGAGCAGTACTTC.

This clone appeared a single time. This chain joins TRBV4-2 and TRBJ2-3; TRBD2 agrees at 7 bases. Germline assignment: CDR1 LGHNA and CDR2 YNFKEQ. This CDR3 contains 17 residues. The V gene end was trimmed by 6 bases and the J gene end by 7 bases; junction bases not matched to a gene: 19. The CDR3 DNA is TGTGCCAGCAGTCCCTCGTCGGGAGGAGCTAATAAGTATACGCAGTATTTT. This encodes CASSPSSGGANKYTQYF.

The chain uses TRBV5-5 and TRBJ2-1, with 8 nucleotides matching TRBD1. The germline V gene encodes CDR1 SGHKS and CDR2 YYEKEE (reference sequence). Unmatched junction bases numbered 4, after V lost 0 bases and J lost 5 bases. The CDR3 runs 15 residues. CDR3 nucleotide sequence: TGTGCCAGCAGCTTGGAACAGGGGGACCACAATGAGCAGTTCTTC. Amino acid sequence: CASSLEQGDHNEQFF.

The CDR3 sequence is CASSPPSVLGEAFF. Here the CDR3 DNA reads TGTGCCAGCTCACCACCCAGTGTTTTAGGTGAAGCTTTCTTT. This rearrangement joins TRBV18 to TRBJ1-1; D gene uncertain. V lost 0 bases to trimming and J lost 7 bases, with 12 bases between them. The CDR3 is 14 amino acids. The germline V gene encodes CDR1 KGHSH and CDR2 LQKENI.

The chain is built from TRBV4-1 and TRBJ2-1; no reliable D call. V dropped 0 bases and J dropped 10 bases, with 16 bases sitting between them. The CDR3 is 15 amino acids. Germline lookup yields CDR1 MGHRA and CDR2 YSYEKL. The DNA of the CDR3 is TGCGCCAGCAGCCAAGATAACGCCTCCCCACAAGAGCAGTTCTTC. Translating gives CASSQDNASPQEQFF.

The chain links TRBV11-2 to TRBJ2-1, with TRBD2 matching over 9 bases. Unmatched junction bases numbered 12, after V lost 6 bases and J lost 3 bases. Germline-derived CDR1 and CDR2 are SGHAT and FQNNGV. The CDR3 totals 17 residues. In DNA form, the CDR3 reads TGTGCCAGCAGGGACCCTTGGCGGGAGGGCATCTACAATGAGCAGTTCTTC. It translates to CASRDPWREGIYNEQFF.

This chain joins TRBV11-3 and TRBJ2-5, with 7 bases identical to TRBD2. The germline CDR1 and CDR2 sequences are SGHNT and YENEEA. This CDR3 has 15 residues. J lost 1 base, V lost 5 bases, and 7 bases had no gene match. The CDR3 spells CASSPRAGIQETQYF. In DNA form, the CDR3 reads TGTGCCAGCAGCCCTAGAGCGGGAATCCAAGAGACCCAGTACTTC.